The 26 T cell receptor beta chains given below trace back to one sample, sequenced in a study of long-term antiretroviral therapy in people with HIV. At the survey level, the v3.0 immunoSEQ assay was run. Measured with immunoSEQ multiplex PCR; TCRdb has only the in-frame clones, and not every one. The table includes almost 30,000 clones, 70% to 90% detected once. Sequencing was performed on unsorted PBMCs, taken 3.2 years before starting antiretroviral therapy. These receptors originate from a middle-aged man with HIV.

The rearrangement uses TRBV5-5 and TRBJ2-1, with D unresolved. The V gene's germline CDR1 is SGHKS and CDR2 YYEKEE (reference sequence). The V end lost 0 bases, the J end lost 0 bases, and 7 bases lay between the germline ends. The CDR3 runs to 15 residues. In DNA, the CDR3 is TGTGCCAGCAGCTTGGGACTCCCCTCCTACAATGAGCAGTTCTTC. It specifies CASSLGLPSYNEQFF.

V gene TRBV6-5 combines with J gene TRBJ1-2; tentatively, D is TRBD1 (6 bases). The CDR3 contains 14 residues. Per the germline V gene, CDR1 is MNHEY and CDR2 is SVGAGI. V dropped 4 bases and J dropped 4 bases, with 13 bases sitting between them. CDR3 in amino acids: CASSFGGGGYGYTF. For the CDR3, the DNA is TGTGCCAGCAGTTTTGGGGGAGGGGGCTATGGCTACACCTTC.

The chain joins TRBV15 to TRBJ1-6; 7 bases are shared with TRBD1. The ends lost 5 bases at V and 4 bases at J; junction bases unmatched: 14. CDR1 and CDR2 from the germline V gene are LNHNV and YYDKDF (reference sequence). This CDR3 has 18 residues. The CDR3 coding sequence is TGTGCCACCAGCGGGCCGGTAAGAGGGACAGCATATAATTCACCCCTCCACTTT. Translated: CATSGPVRGTAYNSPLHF.

In its sample, this clone was seen once. The chain has TRBV7-2 and TRBJ2-1; D is uncertain. Trimming took 1 base from V and 0 from J, leaving 10 bases between them. The CDR3 spans 16 residues. CDR1 and CDR2 from the germline V gene are SGHTA and FQGNSA. In DNA, the CDR3 is TGTGCCAGCAGCTTAGGGACCCCGAACTCCTACAATGAGCAGTTCTTC. Translation gives CASSLGTPNSYNEQFF.

The chain carries TRBV27 and TRBJ2-1; 9 bases are shared with TRBD1. The CDR3 spans 17 residues. Trimming at V came to 7 bases and at J to 3 bases, leaving 13 bases not matched to a gene. CDR1 is MNHEY and CDR2 is SMNVEV in the germline V gene (reference sequence). The CDR3 region has the DNA TGTGCCAGCATCTCCCTTGGGGGGACAGGGTACTACAATGAGCAGTTCTTC. This sequence encodes CASISLGGTGYYNEQFF.

This rearrangement joins TRBV7-3 to TRBJ1-1; TRBD1 might be the D (5 bases). Germline loops: CDR1 SGHTA, CDR2 FQGTGA. Trimming took 3 bases from V and 4 from J, leaving 15 bases between them. CDR3 length: 15 residues. The DNA of the CDR3 is TGTGCCAGCAGCTTCCCAGGGTTGGGTCCCACTGAAGCTTTCTTT. This codes for CASSFPGLGPTEAFF.

The sample holds one count of this clone. The rearrangement links TRBV4-2 to TRBJ2-7; TRBD2 aligns across 7 bases. V gave up 3 bases and J gave up 0 bases; unmatched junction bases: 8. The CDR3 contains 16 residues. Germline values: CDR1 LGHNA, CDR2 YNFKEQ. CDR3 region: CASSQHTSATSYEQYF. The CDR3 DNA sequence: TGTGCCAGCAGCCAGCACACTAGCGCAACCTCCTACGAGCAGTACTTC.

The chain employs TRBV5-1 and TRBJ1-5; 7 nucleotides match TRBD1. This CDR3 comprises 15 residues. Germline V gene lookup returns CDR1 SGHRS and CDR2 YFSETQ. Trimming at V came to 4 bases and at J to 4 bases, leaving 8 bases not matched to a gene. CDR3 coding DNA: TGCGCCAGCAGCCAGGACGACAGGGTTAATCAGCCCCAGCATTTT. It is translated as CASSQDDRVNQPQHF.

J is TRBJ1-4 and V is TRBV19; D unclear. CDR1 and CDR2 (germline): LNHDA, SQIVND (reference sequence). Trimming took off 9 bases at V and 11 bases at J, with 10 bases between the two ends. The CDR3 totals 10 residues. The CDR3 loop reads CASQDRKLFF. CDR3 sequence (DNA): TGTGCCAGCCAGGATCGTAAACTGTTTTTT.

Only one count was recorded for this clone. The V gene is TRBV30, the J gene TRBJ1-5; D gene unclear. The CDR3 sequence is 14 residues long. Germline CDR1 is GTSNPN and CDR2 is SVGIG (reference sequence). V was pared by 1 base and J by 0 bases, with 7 bases between. CDR3 sequence reads: CAWSGGISNQPQHF. The CDR3 DNA reads as TGTGCCTGGAGTGGAGGGATTAGCAATCAGCCCCAGCATTTT.

The CDR3 sequence: CASSPTGVLMNTEAFF. The CDR3 nucleotides read TGTGCCAGCAGCCCCACAGGGGTACTTATGAACACTGAAGCTTTCTTT. This chain connects TRBV28 to TRBJ1-1, with 7 nucleotides matching TRBD1. Per the germline V gene, CDR1 is MDHEN and CDR2 is SYDVKM. J gave up 0 bases and V 6 bases, and 10 bases lay outside the gene matches. The CDR3 length is 16 residues.

This clone was observed a single time. The CDR3 DNA follows: TGCGCCAGCGAACTGGGGGCGGGGGACACTGAAGCTTTCTTT. Encoded protein: CASELGAGDTEAFF. J is TRBJ1-1 and V is TRBV5-1; perhaps TRBD1 as D (6 bases). Germline V CDR1 and CDR2: SGHRS, YFSETQ. V lost 7 bases and J 3 bases, leaving 16 bases between the germline ends. The CDR3 sequence is 14 residues long.

The genes are TRBV7-2 and TRBJ2-2; D gene unclear. Germline V gene data show CDR1 as SGHTA and CDR2 as FQGNSA. The V gene lost 5 bases and the J gene lost 5 bases, with 15 bases spanning the gap. The CDR3 consists of 15 residues. The CDR3 loop is CASSPLFRATGELFF. The CDR3 DNA reads as TGTGCCAGCAGCCCATTATTCAGAGCGACCGGGGAGCTGTTTTTT.

The gene calls are TRBV29-1 and TRBJ2-3, with a possible D match to TRBD2 (6 bases). The V end was cut by 3 bases, the J end by 2 bases, with 6 bases between. The length of the CDR3 is 12 residues. In germline, CDR1 is SQVTM, CDR2 ANQGSEA. DNA for the CDR3: TGCAGCGTTGAGGACTACACAGATACGCAGTATTTT. It encodes CSVEDYTDTQYF.

This rearrangement joins TRBV10-3 to TRBJ2-2, with D perhaps TRBD2 (5 bases). The CDR3 length is 15 residues. The germline V gene encodes CDR1 ENHRY and CDR2 SYGVKD. The CDR3, as DNA: TGTCCCCATCTTGTGACGGAGGTTAACACCGGGGAGCTGTTTTTT. Protein sequence: CPHLVTEVNTGELFF.

The chain employs TRBV4-1 and TRBJ2-4; tentative D call: TRBD1 (6 bases). Germline loops: CDR1 MGHRA, CDR2 YSYEKL. The germline V and J ends were trimmed by 6 bases and 1 base, with 16 bases remaining between them. The CDR3 totals 16 residues. This chain's CDR3 is CASRDTGLVAKNIQYF. The CDR3 DNA reads TGCGCCAGCAGGGATACAGGGTTGGTGGCCAAAAACATTCAGTACTTC.

The chain recombines TRBV7-2 with TRBJ2-7, with D tentatively TRBD1 (5 bases). The CDR3 is 15 residues long. CDR1 and CDR2 from the germline V gene are SGHTA and FQGNSA. V lost 2 bases, J lost 3 bases, and 14 bases lay in between. The CDR3 loop is CASSLFGQLVYEQYF. DNA of the CDR3: TGTGCCAGCAGCTTATTTGGACAACTTGTCTACGAGCAGTACTTC.

This clone occurred a few times. The rearrangement links TRBV15 to TRBJ2-5, with 7 bases lining up with TRBD2. Germline values: CDR1 LNHNV, CDR2 YYDKDF (reference sequence). CDR3 length: 15 residues. After removal of 1 base from V and 3 bases from J, the junction contained 5 bases not matched to a gene. The CDR3 nucleotides read TGTGCCACCAGCAGAGGGAGCGGACTAGAAGAGACCCAGTACTTC. Translation gives CATSRGSGLEETQYF.

The rearrangement uses TRBV27 and TRBJ1-1; TRBD1 matches 7 bases. V shed 6 bases and J 4 bases; nucleotides not matched to a gene: 8. The CDR3 has 14 residues. Germline V gene lookup returns CDR1 MNHEY and CDR2 SMNVEV (reference sequence). The CDR3 region is CASRAQTGSTEAFF. The CDR3 DNA reads TGTGCCAGCAGAGCTCAGACAGGGAGCACTGAAGCTTTCTTT.

This rearrangement joins TRBV30 to TRBJ2-1; D gene unclear. The CDR3 sequence is 14 residues long. The germline gives CDR1 GTSNPN, CDR2 SVGIG (reference sequence). Trimming removed 1 base at V and 0 bases at J, with 7 bases between. Written as DNA, the CDR3 is TGTGCCTGGAGTGCGTGGAGCTCCTACAATGAGCAGTTCTTC. Translated: CAWSAWSSYNEQFF. The complete variable domain, with remaining parts taken from reference TRBV30 and TRBJ2-1, reads SQTIHQWPATLVQPVGSPLSLECTVEGTSNPNLYWYRQAAGRGLQLLFYSVGIGQISSEVPQNLSASRPQDRQFILSSKKLLLSDSGFYLCAWSAWSSYNEQFFGPGTRLTVL.

CDR3 in amino acids: CAIKPGTGKNTGELFF. As DNA, the CDR3 is TGTGCCATCAAGCCGGGGACAGGGAAAAACACCGGGGAGCTGTTTTTT. The gene calls are TRBV10-3 and TRBJ2-2; 9 bases align to TRBD1. The V and J ends lost 7 bases and 2 bases, in that order; junction bases with no gene match: 8. The CDR3 contains 16 residues. The germline CDR1 and CDR2 sequences are ENHRY and SYGVKD.

This chain uses TRBV5-1 with TRBJ2-5, with D unclear. In germline, CDR1 is SGHRS, CDR2 YFSETQ. V was trimmed by 0 bases and J by 1 base, leaving 4 bases between them. This CDR3 comprises 13 residues. The CDR3 spells CASSLVSQETQYF. The CDR3 DNA reads TGCGCCAGCAGCTTGGTGTCCCAAGAGACCCAGTACTTC.

The sample holds a few counts of this clone. The genes are TRBV10-3 and TRBJ1-2, with 9 bases identical to TRBD1. Unmatched junction bases numbered 9, after V lost 4 bases and J lost 3 bases. The CDR3 runs 16 residues. CDR1 is ENHRY, CDR2 SYGVKD, per germline. This chain's CDR3 is CAISGGTGSSDYGYTF. The CDR3, as DNA: TGTGCCATCAGTGGGGGGACAGGGAGTTCGGACTATGGCTACACCTTC.

CDR3 sequence: CASSEGLDEGDTQYF. DNA for the CDR3: TGCGCCAGCAGTGAGGGACTAGACGAGGGAGATACGCAGTATTTT. The chain links TRBV10-1 to TRBJ2-3, with 7 bases matching TRBD2. V was pared by 2 bases and J by 5 bases, with 7 bases of the junction left unmatched. Germline V gene data show CDR1 as WNHNN and CDR2 as SYGVQD (reference sequence). The CDR3 sequence is 15 residues long.

The rearrangement uses TRBV28 and TRBJ1-6; TRBD1 might be the D (6 bases). The CDR3 contains 14 residues. Germline V CDR1 and CDR2: MDHEN, SYDVKM. Between the trimmed V and J ends, which lost 8 bases and 1 base, there was a span of 9 bases. Here the CDR3 reads CASRGRSYNSPLHF. The CDR3 DNA follows: TGTGCCAGCCGGGGGCGGTCCTATAATTCACCCCTCCACTTT.

The chain joins TRBV19 to TRBJ2-5, with D uncertain. Trimming cost V 2 bases and J 5 bases, with 9 bases left between them. The CDR3 totals 13 residues. Germline CDR1 and CDR2: LNHDA and SQIVND (reference sequence). CDR3 residues: CASSILVFETQYF. In nucleotides, the CDR3 is TGTGCCAGTAGTATATTGGTATTTGAGACCCAGTACTTC. Full variable domain (remainder filled in from reference TRBV19 and TRBJ2-5): DGGITQSPKYLFRKEGQNVTLSCEQNLNHDAMYWYRQDPGQGLRLIYYSQIVNDFQKGDIAEGYSVSREKKESFPLTVTSAQKNPTAFYLCASSILVFETQYFGPGTRLLVL.